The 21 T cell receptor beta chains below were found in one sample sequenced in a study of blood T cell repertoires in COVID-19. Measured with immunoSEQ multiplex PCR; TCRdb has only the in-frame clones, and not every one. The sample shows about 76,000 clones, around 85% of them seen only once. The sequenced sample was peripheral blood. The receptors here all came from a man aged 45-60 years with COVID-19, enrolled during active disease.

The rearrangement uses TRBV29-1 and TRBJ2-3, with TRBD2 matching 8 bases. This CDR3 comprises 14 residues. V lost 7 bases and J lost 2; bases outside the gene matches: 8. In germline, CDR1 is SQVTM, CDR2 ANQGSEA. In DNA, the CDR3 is TGCAGCGCCCGGGAGGGTCCGATCACAGATACGCAGTATTTT. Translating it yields CSAREGPITDTQYF.

The CDR3 is CASSLQRATNEKLFF. CDR3 DNA: TGTGCCAGCAGCTTACAAAGAGCAACTAATGAAAAACTGTTTTTT. The chain joins TRBV7-2 to TRBJ1-4; D uncertain. This CDR3 comprises 15 residues. The V and J ends lost 2 bases and 0 bases respectively, with 7 bases between them. CDR1 and CDR2 (germline): SGHTA, FQGNSA.

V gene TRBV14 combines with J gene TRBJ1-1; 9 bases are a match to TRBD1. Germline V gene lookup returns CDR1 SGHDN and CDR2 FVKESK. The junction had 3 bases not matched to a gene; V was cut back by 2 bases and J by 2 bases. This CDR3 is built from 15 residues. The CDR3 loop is CASSQRTGANTEAFF. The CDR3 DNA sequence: TGTGCCAGCAGCCAACGGACAGGGGCCAACACTGAAGCTTTCTTT.

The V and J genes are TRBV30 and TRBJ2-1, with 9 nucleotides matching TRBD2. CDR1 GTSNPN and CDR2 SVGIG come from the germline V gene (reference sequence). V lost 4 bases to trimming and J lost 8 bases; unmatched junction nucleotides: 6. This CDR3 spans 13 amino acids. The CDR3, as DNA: TGTGCCTGGACTAGCGGGAAGGGGTATGAGCAGTTCTTC. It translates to CAWTSGKGYEQFF.

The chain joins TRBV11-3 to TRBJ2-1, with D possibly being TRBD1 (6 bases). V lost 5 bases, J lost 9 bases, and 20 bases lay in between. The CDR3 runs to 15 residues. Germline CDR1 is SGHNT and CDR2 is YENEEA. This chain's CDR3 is CASSRDMTHGSEQFF. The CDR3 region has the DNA TGTGCCAGCAGCCGGGACATGACCCATGGTAGTGAGCAGTTCTTC.

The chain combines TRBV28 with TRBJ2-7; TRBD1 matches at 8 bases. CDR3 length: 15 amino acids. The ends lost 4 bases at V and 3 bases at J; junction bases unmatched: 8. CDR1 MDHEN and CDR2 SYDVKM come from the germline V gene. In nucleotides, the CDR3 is TGTGCCAGCAGTTCCTCCGGGACAGGTGACTACGAGCAGTACTTC. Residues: CASSSSGTGDYEQYF.

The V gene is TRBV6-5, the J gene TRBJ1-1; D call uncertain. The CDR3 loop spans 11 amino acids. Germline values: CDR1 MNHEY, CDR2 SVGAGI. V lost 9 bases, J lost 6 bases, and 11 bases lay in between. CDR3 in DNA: TGTGCCAGTTCCCGCGGGGCTGAAGCTTTCTTT. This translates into CASSRGAEAFF.

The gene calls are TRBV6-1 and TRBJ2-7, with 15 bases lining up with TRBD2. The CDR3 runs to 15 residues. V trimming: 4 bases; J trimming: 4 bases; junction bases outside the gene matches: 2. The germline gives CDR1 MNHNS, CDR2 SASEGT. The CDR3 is CASSAGLAGGYEQYF. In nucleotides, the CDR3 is TGTGCCAGCAGTGCCGGACTAGCGGGAGGGTACGAGCAGTACTTC.

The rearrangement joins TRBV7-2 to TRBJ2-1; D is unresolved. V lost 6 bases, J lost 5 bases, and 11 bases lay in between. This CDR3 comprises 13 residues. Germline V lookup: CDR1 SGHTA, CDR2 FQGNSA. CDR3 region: CASSRRLDNEQFF. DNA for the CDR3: TGTGCCAGCAGTCGCAGACTTGACAATGAGCAGTTCTTC.

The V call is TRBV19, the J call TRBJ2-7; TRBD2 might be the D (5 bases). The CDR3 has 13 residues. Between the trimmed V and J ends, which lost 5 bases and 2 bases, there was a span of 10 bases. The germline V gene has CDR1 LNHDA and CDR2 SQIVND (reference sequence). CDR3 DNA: TGTGCCAGTAGTTCATCCGGGGCCTACGAGCAGTACTTC. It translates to CASSSSGAYEQYF.

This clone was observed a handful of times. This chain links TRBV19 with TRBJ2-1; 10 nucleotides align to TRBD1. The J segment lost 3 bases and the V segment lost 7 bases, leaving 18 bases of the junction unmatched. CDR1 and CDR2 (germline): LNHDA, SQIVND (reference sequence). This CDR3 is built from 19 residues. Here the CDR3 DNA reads TGTGCCAGTAAGAGACAGGGGGCGCAGGGATTAACGGGCTACAATGAGCAGTTCTTC. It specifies CASKRQGAQGLTGYNEQFF.

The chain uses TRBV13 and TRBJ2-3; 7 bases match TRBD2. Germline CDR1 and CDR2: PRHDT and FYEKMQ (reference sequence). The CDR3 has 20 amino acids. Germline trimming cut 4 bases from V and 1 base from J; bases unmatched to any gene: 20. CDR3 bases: TGTGCCAGCAGCTCGTACGGTGAATTCGACGTGGGGGGGGGCACAGATACGCAGTATTTT. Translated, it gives CASSSYGEFDVGGGTDTQYF.

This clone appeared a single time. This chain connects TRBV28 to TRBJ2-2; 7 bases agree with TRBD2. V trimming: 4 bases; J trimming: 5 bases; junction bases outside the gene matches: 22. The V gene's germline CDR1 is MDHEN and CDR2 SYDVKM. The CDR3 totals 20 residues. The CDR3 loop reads CASSSAVSRGGPLGTGELFF. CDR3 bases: TGTGCCAGCAGTTCGGCTGTTTCGAGGGGAGGGCCGTTGGGGACCGGGGAGCTGTTTTTT.

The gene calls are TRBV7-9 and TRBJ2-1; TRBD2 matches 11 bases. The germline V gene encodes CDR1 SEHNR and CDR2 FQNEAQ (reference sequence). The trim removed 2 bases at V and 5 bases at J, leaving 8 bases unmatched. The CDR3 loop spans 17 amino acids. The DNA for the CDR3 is TGTGCCAGCAGCTTAACTAGCGGGAGTCCACACGACAATGAGCAGTTCTTC. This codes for CASSLTSGSPHDNEQFF.

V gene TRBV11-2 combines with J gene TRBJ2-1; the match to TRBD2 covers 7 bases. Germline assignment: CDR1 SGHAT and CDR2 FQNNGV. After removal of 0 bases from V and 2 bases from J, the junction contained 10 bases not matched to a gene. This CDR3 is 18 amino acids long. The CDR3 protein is CASSLDPSAGTTYNEQFF. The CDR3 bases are TGTGCCAGCAGCTTAGATCCTTCTGCCGGGACTACCTACAATGAGCAGTTCTTC.

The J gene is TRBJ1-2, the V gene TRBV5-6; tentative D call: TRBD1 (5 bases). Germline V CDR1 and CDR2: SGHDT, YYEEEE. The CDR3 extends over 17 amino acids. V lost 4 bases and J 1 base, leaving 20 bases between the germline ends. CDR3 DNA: TGTGCCAGCAGCACAGACAGACGGGCTCCCGTTAACTATGGCTACACCTTC. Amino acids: CASSTDRRAPVNYGYTF.

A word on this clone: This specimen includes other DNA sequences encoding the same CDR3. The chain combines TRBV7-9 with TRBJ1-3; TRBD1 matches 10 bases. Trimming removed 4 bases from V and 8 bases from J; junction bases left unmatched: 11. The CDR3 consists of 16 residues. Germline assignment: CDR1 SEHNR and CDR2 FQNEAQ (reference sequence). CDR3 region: CASSYGDRGLRDTIYF. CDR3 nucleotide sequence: TGTGCCAGCAGCTACGGGGACAGGGGTCTTCGCGACACCATATATTTT.

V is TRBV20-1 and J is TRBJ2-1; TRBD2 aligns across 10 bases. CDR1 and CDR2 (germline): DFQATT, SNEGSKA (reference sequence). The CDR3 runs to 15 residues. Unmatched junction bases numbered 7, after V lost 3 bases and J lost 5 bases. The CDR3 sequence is CSASLAGARHNEQFF. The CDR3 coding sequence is TGCAGTGCTAGTCTAGCGGGAGCCCGCCACAATGAGCAGTTCTTC.

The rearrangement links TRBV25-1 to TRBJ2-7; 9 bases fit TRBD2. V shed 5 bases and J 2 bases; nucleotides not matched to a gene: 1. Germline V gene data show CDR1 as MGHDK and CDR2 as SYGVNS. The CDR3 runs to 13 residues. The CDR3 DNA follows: TGTGCCAGCAGTCTAGCGGGGACCTACGAGCAGTACTTC. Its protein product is CASSLAGTYEQYF.

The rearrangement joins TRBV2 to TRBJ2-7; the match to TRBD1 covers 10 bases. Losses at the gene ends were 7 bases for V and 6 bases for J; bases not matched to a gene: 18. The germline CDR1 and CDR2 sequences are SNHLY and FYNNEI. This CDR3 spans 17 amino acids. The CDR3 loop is CASTPPYGGQGMSEQYF. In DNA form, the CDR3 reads TGTGCCAGCACCCCTCCGTATGGGGGACAGGGGATGAGCGAGCAGTACTTC.

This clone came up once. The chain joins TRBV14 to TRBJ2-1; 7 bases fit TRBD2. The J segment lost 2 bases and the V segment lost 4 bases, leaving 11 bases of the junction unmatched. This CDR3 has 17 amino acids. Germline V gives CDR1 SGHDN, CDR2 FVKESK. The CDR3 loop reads CASSPLRAGVPYNEQFF. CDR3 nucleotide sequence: TGTGCCAGCAGCCCCCTTCGTGCGGGAGTCCCCTACAATGAGCAGTTCTTC.